The TCR beta chain under discussion was sequenced for a study of T cells after yellow fever vaccination. General study findings and limits: Post-booster reappearance was seen for most primary-vaccination clones (around 96% CD4, around 88% CD8). Contamination of FACS-sorted repertoires by abundant clonotypes from the bulk population could occur. It was the secondary response that reached its peak faster, day 5 versus 15, but it was weaker.

A 5'RACE template-switching step, the method used to make TCR cDNA, added a universal primer site and UMIs. TCRdb passed the 5' RACE reads through MiXCR, listing each CDR3 protein once. The table records 450,000 to 550,000 distinct CDR3 sequences, about a fifth of them present only once. This clonotype was observed once. Its antigen is as yet unknown. At one of its ends the junction is not consistent with the germline gene, which may arise from a read error. This receptor was taken from a young man who received the YFV17D yellow fever vaccine. This specimen was PBMCs, taken approximately 20 days after the first yellow fever vaccination.

The CDR3 DNA is TGTACCAGCACCTCCTCACATAGCGGGGGGCCGTTCTCCTACGAGCAGTACTTC. Translating gives CTSTSSHSGGPFSYEQYF. The rearrangement joins TRBV3-1 to TRBJ2-7; TRBD2 matches at 10 bases. CDR3 size: 18 residues. The germline V gene has CDR1 LGHDT and CDR2 YNNKEL (reference sequence).